This TCR beta chain was found in a study of blood T cell repertoires in COVID-19. Study-level background: In each case, the material was cDNA or gDNA derived from T cells, B-cell-depleted T cells, or PBMCs.

Per the germline V gene, CDR1 is LGHNT and CDR2 is FRNRAP. The CDR3 length is 13 residues. V was clipped by 5 bases and J by 4 bases; unmatched bases: 5. This clone was observed a handful of times. This specimen includes other DNA sequences encoding the same CDR3. The method was immunoSEQ multiplex PCR; TCRdb's version includes in-frame clones alone and lacks a portion of them. The table records about 95,000 clones, about 89% of them present only once. Seattle cases were enrolled at active infection and followed longitudinally. The sample consisted of peripheral blood. This clonotype was obtained from a man between 60 and 75 years old with COVID-19, enrolled during active disease. The chain links TRBV12-5 to TRBJ2-7; 7 positions match TRBD1. As DNA, the CDR3 is TGTGCTAGTGGTCTGGGACAGTCTTACGAGCAGTACTTC. Its protein product is CASGLGQSYEQYF.